This T cell receptor (beta chain) appears in the sequencing data of a study of T cell changes during pregnancy in multiple sclerosis. Germline V gives CDR1 MNHEY, CDR2 SMNVEV (reference sequence). The CDR3 has 21 amino acids. V lost 1 base and J lost 0; bases outside the gene matches: 13. The data were produced by immunoSEQ multiplex PCR, yet TCRdb's version contains in-frame clones alone and is incomplete. The data hold roughly 58,000 clones, with 90% observed a single time. This TCR came from a female donor with multiple sclerosis, enrolled in a pregnancy study. J is TRBJ1-5 and V is TRBV27; 12 bases agree with TRBD1. Sample: CD8+ T cells from peripheral blood mononuclear cells, taken before pregnancy. The DNA of the CDR3 is TGTGCCAGCAGTTTATATGGCACCGGGACAGGGGGCCCTTATAGCAATCAGCCCCAGCATTTT. Residues: CASSLYGTGTGGPYSNQPQHF.